The rows below give T cell receptor beta chains drawn from one sample of a study of T cell responses to AZD1222 COVID-19 vaccine. Here immunoSEQ multiplex PCR was the method, and the copy in TCRdb shows in-frame clones only, minus some. The data show about 64,000 clones, 80% seen once. Sequencing was performed on peripheral blood, taken 28 days after the second AZD1222 dose. Every receptor here comes from an adult who received the AZD1222 COVID-19 vaccine. Each CDR3 is given with its conserved first and last residue. D genes are given only for firm matches. Size tells how often a clone was seen (once, few, many) or the class of an expanded clone, and some rows leave it out.

TRBV6-1,TRBJ2-3,NA,14,NA,TGTGCCAGCAGTGAACTTGAGTGGACAGATACGCAGTATTTT,CASSELEWTDTQYF
TRBV19,TRBJ2-5,NA,14,NA,TGTGCCAGTAGTATGGGTTTTTGGGAAGAGACCCAGTACTTC,CASSMGFWEETQYF
TRBV9,TRBJ2-1,NA,18,NA,TGTGCCAGCACCTTATTCCCCTTAGCCGGGGTGACCTACAATGAGCAGTTCTTC,CASTLFPLAGVTYNEQFF
TRBV19,TRBJ1-2,NA,13,few,TGTGCCAGTAGTTTGGGACGGATCTATGGCTACACCTTC,CASSLGRIYGYTF
TRBV20-1,TRBJ1-1,NA,11,NA,TGCAGTGCTAGAGATTCGGGTCCGGCTTTCTTT,CSARDSGPAFF
TRBV4-3,TRBJ1-2,NA,16,once,TGCGCCAGCAGCCAAGATCGGTCTGGGGGGCGTTCTGGCTACACCTTC,CASSQDRSGGRSGYTF
TRBV7-9,TRBJ1-4,NA,13,NA,TGTGCCAGCAGCTCCCTCGGTGGGGAAAAACTGTTTTTT,CASSSLGGEKLFF
TRBV30,TRBJ2-5,TRBD2,12,NA,TGCTCGGGAGGACCCAAGCGGGAGACCCAGTACTTC,CSGGPKRETQYF
TRBV7-2,TRBJ2-3,TRBD2,18,NA,TGTGCCAGCAGCTTAGGGTTGGCGGGGGGCCTTATCACAGATACGCAGTATTTT,CASSLGLAGGLITDTQYF
TRBV27,TRBJ1-6,NA,14,NA,TGTGCCAGCAGCCTAGGCCTTTTGGATTCACCCCTCCACTTT,CASSLGLLDSPLHF
TRBV9,TRBJ1-1,NA,15,NA,TGTGCCAGCAGCGTAGCTACACAGGGAGGCACTGAAGCTTTCTTT,CASSVATQGGTEAFF
TRBV11-2,TRBJ2-2,TRBD1,15,NA,TGTGCCAGCAGCCCTAGGACAGGAAACACCGGGGAGCTGTTTTTT,CASSPRTGNTGELFF
TRBV27,TRBJ2-7,NA,14,few,TGTGCCAGCAGTTTATTCCAGGGGCGGTACGAGCAGTACTTC,CASSLFQGRYEQYF
TRBV4-1,TRBJ2-3,NA,15,few,TGCGCCAGCAGCCAAGCCTCAAGCAGCACAGATACGCAGTATTTT,CASSQASSSTDTQYF
TRBV12-3/TRBV12-4,TRBJ1-2,NA,13,NA,TGTGCCAGCAACCCTTTTTCTAGGACTGGCTACACCTTC,CASNPFSRTGYTF
TRBV10-2,TRBJ1-1,NA,10,NA,TGCGCCAGCGGGGACATGATTGCTTTCTTT,CASGDMIAFF
TRBV14,TRBJ2-7,NA,16,medium-sized,TGTGCCAGCAGCCATTGGGCAGGAGCCCCTATCTACGAGCAGTACTTC,CASSHWAGAPIYEQYF
TRBV19,TRBJ1-2,NA,15,NA,TGTGCCAGTAGTATTTCAGGGATCTCCCGTTATGGCTACACCTTC,CASSISGISRYGYTF
TRBV7-9,TRBJ1-2,TRBD1,15,NA,TGTGCCAGCAGCCCCCCCTTGGACAGGGTGGACGGCTACACCTTC,CASSPPLDRVDGYTF
TRBV29-1,TRBJ2-1,NA,18,NA,TGCAGCGTTGAAGTTCCTGTGGAGGGACCGAGCTCCTACAATGAGCAGTTCTTC,CSVEVPVEGPSSYNEQFF
TRBV2,TRBJ2-3,NA,15,NA,TGTGCCAGCAGGCTAGAGAGGACTAATGACAATACGCAGTATTTT,CASRLERTNDNTQYF
TRBV6-5,TRBJ1-6,NA,14,NA,TGTGCCAGCAGAGCGGGTCCCTATAATTCACCCCTCCACTTT,CASRAGPYNSPLHF
TRBV5-1,TRBJ1-5,NA,14,once,TGCGCCAGCAGCCCAGGGGATAGCAATCAGCCCCAGCATTTT,CASSPGDSNQPQHF
TRBV5-1,TRBJ1-1,NA,15,NA,TGCGCCAGCAGCTTGGTCGGACAGCTGAACACTGAAGCTTTCTTT,CASSLVGQLNTEAFF
TRBV15,TRBJ1-1,NA,12,NA,TGTGCCACCAGGACGGACAGCTCCAGGGCTTTCTTT,CATRTDSSRAFF
TRBV11-2,TRBJ1-6,TRBD1,14,NA,TGTGCCAGCAGCAGGGACAGGGGACAATCACCCCTCCACTTT,CASSRDRGQSPLHF
TRBV29-1,TRBJ1-2,NA,15,NA,TGCAGCGTTGAAGATGTCACAGGCACTAACTATGGCTACACCTTC,CSVEDVTGTNYGYTF
TRBV5-1,TRBJ2-6,TRBD1,18,NA,TGCGCCAGCAGCGCCCAGACAGGGGTCGGGACTGGGGCCAACGTCCTGACTTTC,CASSAQTGVGTGANVLTF
TRBV27,TRBJ2-2,TRBD2,15,NA,TGTGCCAGCAGCCGACCGGGACTAGAAGCCGGGGAGCTGTTTTTT,CASSRPGLEAGELFF
TRBV30,TRBJ1-2,TRBD1,15,NA,TGTGCCTGGAGCCCAGTTCGGACAGGGCCCTATGGCTACACCTTC,CAWSPVRTGPYGYTF
TRBV24-1,TRBJ2-1,NA,14,NA,TGTGCCACCAGTGACACGGGGGGCCACAATGAGCAGTTCTTC,CATSDTGGHNEQFF
TRBV3-1/TRBV3-2,TRBJ2-5,TRBD2,17,once,TGTGCCAGCAGCCAAGGGGGAGGGATAAGGTACCAAGAGACCCAGTACTTC,CASSQGGGIRYQETQYF
TRBV18,TRBJ2-7,NA,14,NA,TGTGCCAGCTCATCCCCACAGGGAACCTACGAGCAGTACTTC,CASSSPQGTYEQYF
TRBV19,TRBJ2-3,NA,14,NA,TGTGCCAGTAATAAAGACAGTAGCACAGATACGCAGTATTTT,CASNKDSSTDTQYF
TRBV11-2,TRBJ2-7,NA,15,NA,TGTGCCAGCAGCTTAGATGACAGGTCAGCCTACGAGCAGTACTTC,CASSLDDRSAYEQYF
TRBV5-4,TRBJ2-3,NA,16,NA,TGTGCCAGCAGCCCGGTTGTCGTGACTATGGAGGATACGCAGTATTTT,CASSPVVVTMEDTQYF
TRBV5-4,TRBJ1-6,TRBD1,15,NA,TGTGCCAGCAGCTTACGGACAGGGGGAGGTTCACCCCTCCACTTT,CASSLRTGGGSPLHF
TRBV11-3,TRBJ2-3,NA,14,NA,TGTGCCAGCAGGGCGGACAGCCGAGCGGGTACGCAGTATTTT,CASRADSRAGTQYF
TRBV2,TRBJ2-2,NA,16,few,TGTGCCAGCAGTGGGGGAAGAAGAGTAAACACCGGGGAGCTGTTTTTT,CASSGGRRVNTGELFF
TRBV5-4,TRBJ1-1,TRBD1,13,NA,TGTGCCAGCGCCGACAGGGCGAACACTGAAGCTTTCTTT,CASADRANTEAFF
TRBV6-5,TRBJ2-1,TRBD1,15,NA,TGTGCCAGCAGTACGGGACAGGGAGGCTACAATGAGCAGTTCTTC,CASSTGQGGYNEQFF
TRBV19,TRBJ2-1,NA,13,NA,TGTGCCAGTAGTTTACAGGGATCGGGTGAGCAGTTCTTC,CASSLQGSGEQFF
TRBV7-2,TRBJ1-5,TRBD1,13,once,TGTGCCAGCAGCGGACAGGACAATCAGCCCCAGCATTTT,CASSGQDNQPQHF
TRBV27,TRBJ1-4,NA,16,NA,TGTGCCAGCAGATTGGGGGTACAGGCCGGTAATGAAAAACTGTTTTTT,CASRLGVQAGNEKLFF
TRBV4-3,TRBJ1-5,NA,17,NA,TGCGCCAGCAGCCAGGGAAACGGACGGAATAGCAATCAGCCCCAGCATTTT,CASSQGNGRNSNQPQHF
TRBV30,TRBJ2-4,NA,16,once,TGTGCCTGGAGTGTTTGGGGGCGTGGGGCCAAAAACATTCAGTACTTC,CAWSVWGRGAKNIQYF
TRBV11-1,TRBJ2-7,TRBD1,15,NA,TGTGCCAGCAGCCCCGGGACAGGGAGTTCCTACGAGCAGTACTTC,CASSPGTGSSYEQYF
TRBV6-5,TRBJ2-3,TRBD2,15,NA,TGTGCCAGCAGTCATAGCGGGGCCTTCACAGATACGCAGTATTTT,CASSHSGAFTDTQYF
TRBV3-1/TRBV3-2,TRBJ1-1,TRBD1,14,NA,TGTGCCAGCAGCCAAGTGAGGGGGCGGACTGAAGCTTTCTTT,CASSQVRGRTEAFF
TRBV7-9,TRBJ1-3,TRBD1,16,few,TGTGCCAGCAGCTTCAGACAGGGCCAATCTGGAAACACCATATATTTT,CASSFRQGQSGNTIYF
TRBV5-1,TRBJ1-2,NA,13,NA,TGCGCCAGCAGCTTGGGCTCCGGTTCTGGCTACACCTTC,CASSLGSGSGYTF
TRBV3-1/TRBV3-2,TRBJ1-4,TRBD1,15,NA,TGTGCCAGCAGCCAAGACTGGGGGACAGCAAGTATACTGTTTTTT,CASSQDWGTASILFF
TRBV11-2,TRBJ2-5,TRBD2,15,NA,TGTGCCAGCAGCTTATGGCTAGCGGGGGAAGAGACCCAGTACTTC,CASSLWLAGEETQYF
TRBV5-1,TRBJ2-7,NA,16,NA,TGCGCCAGCAGCTTGGCGGTAGGCAAGAGCTCCTACGAGCAGTACTTC,CASSLAVGKSSYEQYF
TRBV28,TRBJ2-2,TRBD1,17,NA,TGTGCCAGCAGTCTGAGGACAGGGATCAGTTTAACCGGGGAGCTGTTTTTT,CASSLRTGISLTGELFF
TRBV21-1,TRBJ1-5,NA,13,NA,TGTGCCAGATACAGGTTTCCTTCTCAGCCCCAGCATTTT,CARYRFPSQPQHF
TRBV7-2,TRBJ2-5,NA,14,NA,TGTGCCAGCAGCTTAGCGCCTAGCCAAGAGACCCAGTACTTC,CASSLAPSQETQYF
TRBV7-8,TRBJ2-2,NA,15,NA,TGTGCCAGCAGCAACAGGGAAGGGATAATCGGGGAGCTGTTTTTT,CASSNREGIIGELFF
TRBV5-1,TRBJ1-2,NA,16,NA,TGCGCCAGCACCACCTCCTGGGTATCGGGGTCTGATGGCTACACCTTC,CASTTSWVSGSDGYTF